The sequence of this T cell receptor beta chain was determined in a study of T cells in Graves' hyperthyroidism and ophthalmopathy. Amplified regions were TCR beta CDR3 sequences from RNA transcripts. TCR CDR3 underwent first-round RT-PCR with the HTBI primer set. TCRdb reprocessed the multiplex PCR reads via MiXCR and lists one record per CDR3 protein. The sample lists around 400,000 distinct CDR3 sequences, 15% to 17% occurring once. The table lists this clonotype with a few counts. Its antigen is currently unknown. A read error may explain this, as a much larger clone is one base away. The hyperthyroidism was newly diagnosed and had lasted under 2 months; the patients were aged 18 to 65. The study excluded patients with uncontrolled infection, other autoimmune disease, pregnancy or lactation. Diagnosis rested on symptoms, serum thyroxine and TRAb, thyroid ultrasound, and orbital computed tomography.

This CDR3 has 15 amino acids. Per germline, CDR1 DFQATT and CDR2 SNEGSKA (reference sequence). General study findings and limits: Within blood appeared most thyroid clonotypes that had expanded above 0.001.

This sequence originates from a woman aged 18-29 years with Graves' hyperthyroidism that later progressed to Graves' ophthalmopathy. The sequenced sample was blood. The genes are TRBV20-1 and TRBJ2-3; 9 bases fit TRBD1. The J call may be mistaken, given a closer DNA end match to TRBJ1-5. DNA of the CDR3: TGCAGTGCTAGCGTGGGGACAGGGCAGAAAGATACGCAGCATTTT. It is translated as CSASVGTGQKDTQHF.